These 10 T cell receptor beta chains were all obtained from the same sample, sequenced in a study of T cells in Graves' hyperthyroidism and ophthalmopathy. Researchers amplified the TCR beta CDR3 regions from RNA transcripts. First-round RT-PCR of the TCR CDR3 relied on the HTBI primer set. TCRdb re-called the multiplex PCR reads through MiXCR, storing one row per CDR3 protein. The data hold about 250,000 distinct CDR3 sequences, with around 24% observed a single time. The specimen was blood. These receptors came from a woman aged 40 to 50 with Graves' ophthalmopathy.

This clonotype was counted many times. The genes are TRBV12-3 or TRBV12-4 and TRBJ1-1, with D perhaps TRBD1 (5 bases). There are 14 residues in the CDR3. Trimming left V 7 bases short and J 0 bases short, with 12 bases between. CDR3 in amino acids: CASNPGNMNTEAFF. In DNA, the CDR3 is TGTGCCAGCAATCCAGGGAACATGAACACTGAAGCTTTCTTT.

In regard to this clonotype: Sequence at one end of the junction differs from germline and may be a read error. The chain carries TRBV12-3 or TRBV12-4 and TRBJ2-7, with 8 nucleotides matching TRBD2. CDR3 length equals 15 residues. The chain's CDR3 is CASSLAGTSNYEQYF. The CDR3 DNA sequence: TGTGCCAGCAGCTTAGCCGGGACTAGTAATTACGAGCAGTACTTC.

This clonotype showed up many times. The CDR3, as DNA: TGTGCCAGCAGTTTATCTGAGCGGGGATACGAGCAGTACTTC. Encoded protein: CASSLSERGYEQYF. This chain links TRBV27 with TRBJ2-7, with 7 bases that match TRBD2. The CDR3 spans 14 residues. Germline lookup yields CDR1 MNHEY and CDR2 SMNVEV (reference sequence). V lost 0 bases to trimming and J lost 4 bases; unmatched junction nucleotides: 3.

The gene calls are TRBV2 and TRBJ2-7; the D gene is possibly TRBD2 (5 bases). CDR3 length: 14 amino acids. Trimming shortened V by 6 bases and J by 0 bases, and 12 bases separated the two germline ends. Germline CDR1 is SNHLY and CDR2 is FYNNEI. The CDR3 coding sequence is TGTGCCAGCAGGCTGGACTTCCCCTCCTACGAGCAGTACTTC. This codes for CASRLDFPSYEQYF.

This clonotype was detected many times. CDR3 coding DNA: TGTGCCAGCAGCTTAGAGACTCAGCCCCAGCATTTT. Translated: CASSLETQPQHF. This rearrangement joins TRBV7-2 to TRBJ1-5; D is unclear. The V and J ends lost 1 base and 6 bases respectively, with 4 bases between them. Germline lookup yields CDR1 SGHTA and CDR2 FQGNSA. The CDR3 loop spans 12 amino acids. The full variable domain, with the rest looked up from reference TRBV7-2 and TRBJ1-5, is GAGVSQSPSNKVTEKGKDVELRCDPISGHTALYWYRQSLGQGLEFLIYFQGNSAPDKSGLPSDRFSAERTGGSVSTLTIQRTQQEDSAVYLCASSLETQPQHFGDGTRLSIL.

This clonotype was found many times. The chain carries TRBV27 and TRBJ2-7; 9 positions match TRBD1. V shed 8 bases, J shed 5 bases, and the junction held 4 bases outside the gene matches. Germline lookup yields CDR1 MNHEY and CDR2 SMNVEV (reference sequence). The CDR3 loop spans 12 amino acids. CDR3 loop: CASAGQGNEQYF. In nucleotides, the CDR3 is TGTGCCAGCGCGGGACAGGGAAACGAGCAGTACTTC.

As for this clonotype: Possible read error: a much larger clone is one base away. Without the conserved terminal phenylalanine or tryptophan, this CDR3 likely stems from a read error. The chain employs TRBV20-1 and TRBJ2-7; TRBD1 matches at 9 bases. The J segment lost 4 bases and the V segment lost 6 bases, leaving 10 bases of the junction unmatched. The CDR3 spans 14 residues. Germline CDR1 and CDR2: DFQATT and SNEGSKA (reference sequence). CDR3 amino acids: CSASPGTGNYEQYI. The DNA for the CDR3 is TGCAGTGCCTCCCCCGGGACAGGGAATTACGAGCAGTACATC.

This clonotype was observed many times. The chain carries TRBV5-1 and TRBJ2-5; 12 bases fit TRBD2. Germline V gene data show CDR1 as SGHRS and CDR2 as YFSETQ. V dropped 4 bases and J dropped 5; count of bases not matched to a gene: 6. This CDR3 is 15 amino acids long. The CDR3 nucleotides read TGCGCCAGCAGCCCTCTAGCGGGAGGGGAGGAGACCCAGTACTTC. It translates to CASSPLAGGEETQYF.

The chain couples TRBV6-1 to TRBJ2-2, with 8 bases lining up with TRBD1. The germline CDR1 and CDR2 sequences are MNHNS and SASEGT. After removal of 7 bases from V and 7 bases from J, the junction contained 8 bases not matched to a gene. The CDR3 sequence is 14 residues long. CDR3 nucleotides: TGTGCCAGCAAGGAGGACAGGGTTGTCGGGGAGCTGTTTTTT. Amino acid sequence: CASKEDRVVGELFF.

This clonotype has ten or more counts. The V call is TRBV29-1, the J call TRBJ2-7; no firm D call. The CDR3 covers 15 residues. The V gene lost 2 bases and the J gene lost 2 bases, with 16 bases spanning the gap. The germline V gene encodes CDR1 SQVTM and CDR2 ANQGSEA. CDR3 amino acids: CSVESSKQSTYEQYF. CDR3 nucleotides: TGCAGCGTTGAATCAAGCAAGCAGTCTACCTACGAGCAGTACTTC.